The sequence of this T cell receptor beta chain was determined in a study of post-analysis software for immune sequencing data. As for the study in general: In terms of disease course, relapsing-remitting, secondary progressive and progressive-relapsing multiple sclerosis were included.

Built from TCR beta cDNA, the libraries had unique molecular identifiers in them. With roughly 0.95 to 11 million T cells as the source, 450,000 to 600,000 cDNA molecules resulted. A single record per CDR3 protein comes from TCRdb applying MiXCR to the PCR reads. The sample consists of some 690,000 distinct CDR3 sequences, around 60% of them appearing once. This clonotype showed up just once. Its matching antigen is unknown. Study-level results: Samples from one preparation batch, clustered by F measure, grouped strongly together. Significantly lower normalized Chao1 diversity was seen in multiple sclerosis patients than in controls.

The clonotype was recovered from a girl aged 2-10 years with multiple sclerosis. The sample was blood.

This CDR3 reads CASSFAPGQGKNEQFF. In DNA form, the CDR3 reads TGTGCCAGCAGCTTTGCGCCGGGACAGGGAAAAAATGAGCAGTTCTTC. This sequence joins TRBV7-2 and TRBJ2-1; 9 bases agree with TRBD1. Germline CDR1 reads SGHTA; CDR2 reads FQGNSA. The CDR3 extends over 16 amino acids. J gave up 7 bases and V 3 bases, and 10 bases lay outside the gene matches.